The TCR beta chain under discussion was sequenced for a study of blood T cell repertoires in COVID-19. The wider study: In each case, the material was cDNA or gDNA derived from T cells, B-cell-depleted T cells, or PBMCs.

Per the germline V gene, CDR1 is MDHEN and CDR2 is SYDVKM. V lost 6 bases, J lost 15 bases, and 30 bases lay in between. The CDR3 has 16 residues. This clone showed up just once. How the authors handled the data: Scientists estimated how many nucleated cells there were by amplifying reference gene primers. Here immunoSEQ multiplex PCR was the method, and the copy in TCRdb shows in-frame clones only, minus some. From that table come the V and J calls and clone size; the DNA was used to work out D and trimming. The sample has about 70,000 clones; roughly 80% are singletons. The rearrangement uses TRBV28 and TRBJ2-1; a possible D gene is TRBD1 (5 bases). The sequence derives from a woman in her 70s with acute or convalescent COVID-19. The source material was peripheral blood. The CDR3 nucleotides are TGTGCCAGCAGGCCCGAGCAACCGGCAGGGCCCGTTAAGCCGTTCTTC. This gives the protein CASRPEQPAGPVKPFF.